This TCR beta chain was recovered during a study of cytomegalovirus exposure and HLA in healthy donors. This PCR relied on a set of 60 Vbeta primers and 13 Jbeta primers. Produced via immunoSEQ multiplex PCR; TCRdb's table is partial and in-frame only. The repertoire has approximately 79,000 clones, 78% of them found once; the top ten carry roughly 1.7%. V shed 4 bases and J shed 0 bases, with 11 bases lying between them. Germline-derived CDR1 and CDR2 are SNHLY and FYNNEI. The CDR3 spans 15 residues. The rearrangement uses TRBV2 and TRBJ2-3; D is unclear. The sequencing input was PBMCs. The source is a man between 40 and 49 years old in good health and CMV-seronegative. This CDR3 is CASSGNGVSTDTQYF. The CDR3 bases are TGTGCCAGCAGTGGCAACGGAGTTAGCACAGATACGCAGTATTTT.